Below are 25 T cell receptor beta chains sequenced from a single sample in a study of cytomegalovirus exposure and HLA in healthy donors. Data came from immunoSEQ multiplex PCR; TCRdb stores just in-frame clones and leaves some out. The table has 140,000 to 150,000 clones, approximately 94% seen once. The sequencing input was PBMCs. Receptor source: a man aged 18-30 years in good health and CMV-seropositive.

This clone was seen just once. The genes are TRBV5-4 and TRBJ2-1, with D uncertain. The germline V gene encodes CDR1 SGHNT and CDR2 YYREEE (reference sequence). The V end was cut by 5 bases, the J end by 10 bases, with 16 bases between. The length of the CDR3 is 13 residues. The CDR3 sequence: CASRMLGEVEQFF. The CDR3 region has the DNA TGTGCCAGCAGAATGCTTGGCGAGGTCGAGCAGTTCTTC. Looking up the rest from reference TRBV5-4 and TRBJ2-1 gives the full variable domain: ETGVTQSPTHLIKTRGQQVTLRCSSQSGHNTVSWYQQALGQGPQFIFQYYREEENGRGNFPPRFSGLQFPNYSSELNVNALELDDSALYLCASRMLGEVEQFFGPGTRLTVL.

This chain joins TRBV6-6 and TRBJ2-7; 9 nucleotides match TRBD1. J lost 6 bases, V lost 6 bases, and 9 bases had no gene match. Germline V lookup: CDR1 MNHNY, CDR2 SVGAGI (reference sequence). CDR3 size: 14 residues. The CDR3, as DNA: TGTGCCAGCAGCTATCCGGGACAGGGACCCGAGCAGTACTTC. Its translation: CASSYPGQGPEQYF.

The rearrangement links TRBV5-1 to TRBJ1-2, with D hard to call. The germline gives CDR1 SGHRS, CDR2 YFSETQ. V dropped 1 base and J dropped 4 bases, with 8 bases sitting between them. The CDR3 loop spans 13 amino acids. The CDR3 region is CASSLNSFYGYTF. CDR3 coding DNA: TGCGCCAGCAGCTTGAACAGCTTCTATGGCTACACCTTC.

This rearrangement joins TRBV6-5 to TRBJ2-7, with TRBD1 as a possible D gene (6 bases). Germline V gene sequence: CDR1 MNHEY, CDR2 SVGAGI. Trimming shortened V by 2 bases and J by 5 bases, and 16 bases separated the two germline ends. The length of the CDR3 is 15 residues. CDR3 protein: CASSYGTPSPHEQYF. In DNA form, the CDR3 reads TGTGCCAGCAGTTACGGGACACCTTCCCCGCACGAGCAGTACTTC.

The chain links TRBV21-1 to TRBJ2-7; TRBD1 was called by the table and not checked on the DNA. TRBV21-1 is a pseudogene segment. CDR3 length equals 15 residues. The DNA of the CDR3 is TGTGCCAGCAGCTCCGAACGCACTGCGACAGACGAGCAGTACTTC. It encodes CASSSERTATDEQYF.

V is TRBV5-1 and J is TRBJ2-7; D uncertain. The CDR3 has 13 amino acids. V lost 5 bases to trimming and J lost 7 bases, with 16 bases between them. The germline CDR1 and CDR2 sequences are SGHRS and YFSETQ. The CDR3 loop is CASSFGPREEQYF. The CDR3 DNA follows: TGCGCCAGCAGTTTTGGTCCTCGAGAGGAGCAGTACTTC.

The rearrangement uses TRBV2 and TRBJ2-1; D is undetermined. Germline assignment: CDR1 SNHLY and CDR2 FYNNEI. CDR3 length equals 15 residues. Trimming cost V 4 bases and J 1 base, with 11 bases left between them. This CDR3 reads CASSVGSASYNEQFF. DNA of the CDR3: TGTGCCAGCAGTGTCGGTAGTGCTTCCTACAATGAGCAGTTCTTC.

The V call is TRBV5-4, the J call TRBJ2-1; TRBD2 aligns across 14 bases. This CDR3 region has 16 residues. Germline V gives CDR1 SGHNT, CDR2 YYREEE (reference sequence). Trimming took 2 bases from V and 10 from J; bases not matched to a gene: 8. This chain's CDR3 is CASSFRTGLAGVEQFF. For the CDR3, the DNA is TGTGCCAGCAGCTTCCGAACGGGACTAGCGGGAGTGGAGCAGTTCTTC.

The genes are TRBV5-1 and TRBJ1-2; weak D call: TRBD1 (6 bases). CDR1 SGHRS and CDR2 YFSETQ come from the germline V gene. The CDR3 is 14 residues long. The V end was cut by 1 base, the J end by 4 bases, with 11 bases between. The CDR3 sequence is CASSLLQGSYGYTF. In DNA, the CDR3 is TGCGCCAGCAGCTTGTTACAGGGATCCTATGGCTACACCTTC.

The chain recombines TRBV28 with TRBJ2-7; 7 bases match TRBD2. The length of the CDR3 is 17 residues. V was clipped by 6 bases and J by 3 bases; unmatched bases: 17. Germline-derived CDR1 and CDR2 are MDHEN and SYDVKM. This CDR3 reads CASSPPPLLAGDYEQYF. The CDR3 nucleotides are TGTGCCAGCAGCCCACCTCCTCTATTGGCGGGGGACTACGAGCAGTACTTC.

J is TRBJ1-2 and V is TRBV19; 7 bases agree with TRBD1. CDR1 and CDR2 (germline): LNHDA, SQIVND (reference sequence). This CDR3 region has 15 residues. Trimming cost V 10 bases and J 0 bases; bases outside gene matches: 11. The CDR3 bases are TGTGCCACCGCAAGGGCGGGACAGACTAACTATGGCTACACCTTC. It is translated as CATARAGQTNYGYTF.

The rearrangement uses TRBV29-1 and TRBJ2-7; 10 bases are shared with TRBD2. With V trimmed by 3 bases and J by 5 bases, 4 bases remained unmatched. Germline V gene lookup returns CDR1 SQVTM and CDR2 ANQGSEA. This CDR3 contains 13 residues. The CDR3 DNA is TGCAGCGTTGAGCCTAGCGGGAGTCACGAGCAGTACTTC. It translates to CSVEPSGSHEQYF.

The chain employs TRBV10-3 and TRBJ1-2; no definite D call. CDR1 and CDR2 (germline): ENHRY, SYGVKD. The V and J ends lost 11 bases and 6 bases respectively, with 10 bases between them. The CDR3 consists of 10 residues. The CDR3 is CAGGDDGYTF. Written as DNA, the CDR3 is TGTGCCGGAGGTGACGATGGCTACACCTTC.

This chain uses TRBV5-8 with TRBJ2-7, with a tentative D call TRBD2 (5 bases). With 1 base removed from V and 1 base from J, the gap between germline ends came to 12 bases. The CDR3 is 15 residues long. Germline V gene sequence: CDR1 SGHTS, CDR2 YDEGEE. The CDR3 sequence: CASSLRPGGSYEQYF. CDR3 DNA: TGTGCCAGCAGCTTGCGGCCTGGAGGTTCCTACGAGCAGTACTTC.

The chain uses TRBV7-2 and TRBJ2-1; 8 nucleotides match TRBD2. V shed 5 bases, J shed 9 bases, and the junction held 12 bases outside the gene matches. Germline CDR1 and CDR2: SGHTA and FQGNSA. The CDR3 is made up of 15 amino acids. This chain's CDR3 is CASSQAGVSKTEQFF. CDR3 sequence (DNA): TGTGCCAGCAGCCAAGCGGGAGTGTCGAAAACTGAGCAGTTCTTC.

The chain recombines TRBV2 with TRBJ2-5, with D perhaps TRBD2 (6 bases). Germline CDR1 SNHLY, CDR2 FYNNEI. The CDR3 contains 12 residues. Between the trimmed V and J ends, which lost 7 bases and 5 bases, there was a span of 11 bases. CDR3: CASTRLAETQYF. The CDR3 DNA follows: TGTGCCAGCACTAGGCTAGCGGAGACCCAGTACTTC.

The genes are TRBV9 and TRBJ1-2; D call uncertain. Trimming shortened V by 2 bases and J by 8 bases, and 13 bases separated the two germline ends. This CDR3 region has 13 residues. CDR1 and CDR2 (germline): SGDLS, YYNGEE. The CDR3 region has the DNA TGTGCCAGCAGCGTGTCTCCCCTCTCCGGCTACACCTTC. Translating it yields CASSVSPLSGYTF.

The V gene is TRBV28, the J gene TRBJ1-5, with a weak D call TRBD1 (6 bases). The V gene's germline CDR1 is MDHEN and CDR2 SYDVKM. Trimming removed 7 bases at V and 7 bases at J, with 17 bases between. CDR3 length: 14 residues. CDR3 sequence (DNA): TGTGCCAGCAACATCCTAAGGGGGGGACAGCCCCAGCATTTT. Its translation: CASNILRGGQPQHF.

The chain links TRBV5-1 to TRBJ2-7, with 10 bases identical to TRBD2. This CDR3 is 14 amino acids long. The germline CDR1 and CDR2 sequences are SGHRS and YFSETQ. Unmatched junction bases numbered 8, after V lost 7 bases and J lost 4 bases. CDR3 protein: CASSRTSGAYEQYF. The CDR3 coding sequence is TGCGCCAGCTCCCGAACTAGCGGGGCGTACGAGCAGTACTTC.

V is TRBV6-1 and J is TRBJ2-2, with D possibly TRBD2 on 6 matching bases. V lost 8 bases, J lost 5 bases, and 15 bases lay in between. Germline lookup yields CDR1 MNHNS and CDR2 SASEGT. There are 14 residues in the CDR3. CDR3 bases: TGTGCCAGCGGGGCTATGGCGGGAACCGGGGAGCTGTTTTTT. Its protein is CASGAMAGTGELFF.

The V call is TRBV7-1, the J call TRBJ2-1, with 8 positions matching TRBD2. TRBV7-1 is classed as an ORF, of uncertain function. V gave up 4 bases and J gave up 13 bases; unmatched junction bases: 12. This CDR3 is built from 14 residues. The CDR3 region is CASSLVSSGKRQFF. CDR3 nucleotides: TGTGCCAGCAGCTTAGTTAGTAGCGGGAAGCGACAGTTCTTC.

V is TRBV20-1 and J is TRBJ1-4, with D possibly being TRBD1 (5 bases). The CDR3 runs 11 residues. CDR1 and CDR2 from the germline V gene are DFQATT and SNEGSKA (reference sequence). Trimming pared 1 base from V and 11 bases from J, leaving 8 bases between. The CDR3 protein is CSARAGEKLFF. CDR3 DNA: TGCAGTGCTAGAGCGGGGGAGAAACTGTTTTTT.

CDR3 coding DNA: TGTGCCAGCAGCTTACCTAGCGGGAGTTTCTACGAGCAGTACTTC. This sequence encodes CASSLPSGSFYEQYF. J is TRBJ2-7 and V is TRBV7-9; 10 bases are a match to TRBD2. CDR3 length: 15 amino acids. Germline V lookup: CDR1 SEHNR, CDR2 FQNEAQ (reference sequence). V was clipped by 2 bases and J by 3 bases; unmatched bases: 4.

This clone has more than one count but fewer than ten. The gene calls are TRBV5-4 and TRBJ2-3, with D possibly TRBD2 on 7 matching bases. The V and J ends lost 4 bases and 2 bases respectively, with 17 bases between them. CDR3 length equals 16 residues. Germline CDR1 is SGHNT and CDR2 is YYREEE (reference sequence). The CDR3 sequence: CASSPTGRDPTDTQYF. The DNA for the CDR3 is TGTGCCAGCAGCCCTACAGGGAGGGATCCCACAGATACGCAGTATTTT.

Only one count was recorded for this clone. The CDR3 is CASSFRNPGLASNEQFF. CDR3 nucleotide sequence: TGTGCCAGCAGCTTCCGCAATCCGGGACTAGCGAGCAATGAGCAGTTCTTC. The gene calls are TRBV5-5 and TRBJ2-1, with 10 bases matching TRBD2. Germline V gene sequence: CDR1 SGHKS, CDR2 YYEKEE (reference sequence). V was clipped by 2 bases and J by 6 bases; unmatched bases: 11. There are 17 residues in the CDR3.